This T cell receptor (beta chain) was sequenced for a study of cytomegalovirus exposure and HLA in healthy donors. The CDR3 runs 16 residues. The V segment lost 4 bases and the J segment 3 bases; nucleotides outside the gene matches: 11. Germline V gives CDR1 GTSNPN, CDR2 SVGIG (reference sequence). The PCR had 60 Vbeta and 13 Jbeta primers. Clones were read by immunoSEQ multiplex PCR, and TCRdb kept only the in-frame ones, dropping some. The sample comprises some 110,000 clones, around 10% of which are singletons, and over 4.5% rests with the top ten. This clone was recorded a few times. Source material: PBMCs. This receptor was taken from a man aged 35 to 55 in good health and CMV-seropositive. The J gene is TRBJ2-2, the V gene TRBV30, with TRBD1 identical over 7 bases. The CDR3 bases are TGTGCCTGGACCCCCAGGACAGGACGGGACACCGGGGAGCTGTTTTTT. It translates to CAWTPRTGRDTGELFF.